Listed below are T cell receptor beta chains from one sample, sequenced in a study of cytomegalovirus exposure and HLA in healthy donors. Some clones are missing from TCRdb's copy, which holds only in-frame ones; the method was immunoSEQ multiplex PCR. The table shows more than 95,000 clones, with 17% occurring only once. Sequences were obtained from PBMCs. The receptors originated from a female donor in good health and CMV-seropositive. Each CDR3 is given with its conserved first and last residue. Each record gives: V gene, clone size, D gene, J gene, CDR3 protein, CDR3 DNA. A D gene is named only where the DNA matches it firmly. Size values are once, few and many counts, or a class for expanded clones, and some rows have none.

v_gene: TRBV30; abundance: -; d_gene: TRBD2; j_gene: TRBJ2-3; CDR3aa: CAWSGFRTSSADTQYF; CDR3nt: TGTGCCTGGAGTGGATTTAGGACTAGCAGTGCAGATACGCAGTATTTT
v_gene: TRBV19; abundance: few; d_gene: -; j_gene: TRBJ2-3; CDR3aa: CASKVRGTDTQYF; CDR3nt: TGTGCCAGTAAAGTTAGGGGTACAGATACGCAGTATTTT
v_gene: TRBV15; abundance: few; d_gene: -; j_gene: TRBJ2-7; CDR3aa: CATSRDKGEVEQYF; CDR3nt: TGTGCCACCAGCAGAGACAAGGGGGAAGTCGAGCAGTACTTC
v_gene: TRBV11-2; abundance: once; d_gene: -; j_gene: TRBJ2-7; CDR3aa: CASSLFRGTSYEQYF; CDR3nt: TGTGCCAGCAGCCTCTTCCGCGGGACCTCCTACGAGCAGTACTTC
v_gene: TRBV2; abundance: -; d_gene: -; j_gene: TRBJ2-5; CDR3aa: CASSEALGVGETQYF; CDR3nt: TGTGCCAGCAGTGAAGCTTTAGGGGTGGGAGAGACCCAGTACTTC
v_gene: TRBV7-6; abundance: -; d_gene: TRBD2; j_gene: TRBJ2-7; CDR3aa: CASSGDSGGSYEQYF; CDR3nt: TGTGCCAGCAGCGGCGATAGCGGGGGTTCCTACGAGCAGTACTTC
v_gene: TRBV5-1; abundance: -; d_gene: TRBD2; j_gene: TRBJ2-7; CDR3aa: CASSSAGTIREQYF; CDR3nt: TGCGCCAGCAGCTCAGCGGGAACAATCCGCGAGCAGTACTTC
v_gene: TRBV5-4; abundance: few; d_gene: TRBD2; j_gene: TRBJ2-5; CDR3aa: CAAGGEGETQYF; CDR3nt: TGTGCCGCGGGAGGGGAGGGAGAGACCCAGTACTTC
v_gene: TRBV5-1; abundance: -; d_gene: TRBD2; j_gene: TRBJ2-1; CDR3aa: CASTRDYVYGEQFF; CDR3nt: TGCGCCAGCACCCGGGACTACGTCTACGGTGAGCAGTTCTTC
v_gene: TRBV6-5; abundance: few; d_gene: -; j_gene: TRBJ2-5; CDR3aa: CASNPGQLQETQYF; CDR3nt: TGTGCCAGCAATCCGGGACAACTCCAAGAGACCCAGTACTTC
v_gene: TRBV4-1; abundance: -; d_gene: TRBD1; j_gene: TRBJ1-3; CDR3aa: CASSQGGQISGNTIYF; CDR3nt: TGCGCCAGCAGCCAAGGGGGACAGATCTCTGGAAACACCATATATTTT